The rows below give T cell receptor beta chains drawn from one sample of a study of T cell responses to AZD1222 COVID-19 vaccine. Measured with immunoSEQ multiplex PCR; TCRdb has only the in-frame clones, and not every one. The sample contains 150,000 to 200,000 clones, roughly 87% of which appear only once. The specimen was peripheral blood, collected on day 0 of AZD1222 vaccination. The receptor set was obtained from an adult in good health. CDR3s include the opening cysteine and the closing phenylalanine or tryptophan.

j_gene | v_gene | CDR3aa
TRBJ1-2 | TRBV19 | CASSTQTGGYGYTF
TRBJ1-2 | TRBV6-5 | CASSYSGTGGYGYTF
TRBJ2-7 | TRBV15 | CATSRELGFYEQYF
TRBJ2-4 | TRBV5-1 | CASSLDGGVKNIQYF
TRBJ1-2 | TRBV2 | CASRGQGAVYGYTF
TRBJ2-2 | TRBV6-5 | CASSYSVGELFF
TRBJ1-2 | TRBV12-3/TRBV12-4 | CASSPGHYGYTF
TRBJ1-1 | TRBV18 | CASSPSRTEAFF
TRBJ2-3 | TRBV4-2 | CASSQGRTDTQYF
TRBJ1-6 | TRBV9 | CASSVGDNSPLHF
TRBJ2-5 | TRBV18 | CASSRTEQETQYF
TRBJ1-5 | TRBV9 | CASSVDGTANQPQHF
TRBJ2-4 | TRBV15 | CATSRAQTGLGNIQYF
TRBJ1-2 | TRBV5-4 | CASSLTGDYGYTF
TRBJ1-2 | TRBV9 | CASSQRGLIGGYTF
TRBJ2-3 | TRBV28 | CASSLLVLAASRDTQYF
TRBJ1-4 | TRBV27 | CASSDPGQPGGEKLFF
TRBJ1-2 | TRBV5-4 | CASSLSGTDYYGYTF
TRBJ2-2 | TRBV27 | CASSFTYTGELFF
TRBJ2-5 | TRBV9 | CASSVGLAEQETQYF
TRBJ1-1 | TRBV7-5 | CVRSLAQGENTEAFF
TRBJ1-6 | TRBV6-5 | CASRGQVYNSPLHF
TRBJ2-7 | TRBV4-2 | CASSRRASGAYEQYF
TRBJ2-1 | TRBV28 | CASNPSRGQYNEQFF
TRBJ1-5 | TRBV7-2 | CASSLGAGSNQPQHF
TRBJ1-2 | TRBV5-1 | CASSLPGQTIDYGYTF
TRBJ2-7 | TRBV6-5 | CASRITTNSGEEQYF
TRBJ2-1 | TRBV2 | CASSERTSGNEQFF
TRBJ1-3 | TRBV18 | CASSPGRASSGNTIYF
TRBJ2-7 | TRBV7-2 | CASSARQSFSYEQYF
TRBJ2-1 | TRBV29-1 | CSVAPSGEQFF